This T cell receptor beta chain was recorded in a study of breast tumors, draining lymph nodes, adjacent tissues. Findings and caveats of the study: Findings are consistent with lymph node origin and intratumoral expansion of most tumor T cells. Data only fit, rather than demonstrated, lymph node origin of most tumor T cells. Compared with basal-like, luminal-like tumors shared significantly more repertoire with nontumor tissue.

Breast cancer patients provided tissue from their axillary draining lymph nodes. The CDR3 is made up of 15 amino acids. Germline V gene lookup returns CDR1 MNHEY and CDR2 SMNVEV (reference sequence). Details on this clonotype: Its antigen is unknown. A junction boundary mismatches the germline segment, possibly from a read error.

TCRdb re-derived calls from the multiplex PCR reads in MiXCR, one entry per CDR3 protein. The table has 270,000 or so distinct CDR3 sequences, 30% seen once; the top ten hold 0.85% to 1.2%. The J gene is TRBJ1-6, the V gene TRBV27; D remains unclear. Source material: axillary lymph node tissue. The receptor was derived from a female donor with breast cancer. Some clones in this sample may be carry-over from other donors' samples. The CDR3 spells CASSLLSGFTSPFHF. The CDR3 nucleotides read TGTGCCAGCAGTTTATTATCGGGGTTTACTTCACCCTTCCACTTT.